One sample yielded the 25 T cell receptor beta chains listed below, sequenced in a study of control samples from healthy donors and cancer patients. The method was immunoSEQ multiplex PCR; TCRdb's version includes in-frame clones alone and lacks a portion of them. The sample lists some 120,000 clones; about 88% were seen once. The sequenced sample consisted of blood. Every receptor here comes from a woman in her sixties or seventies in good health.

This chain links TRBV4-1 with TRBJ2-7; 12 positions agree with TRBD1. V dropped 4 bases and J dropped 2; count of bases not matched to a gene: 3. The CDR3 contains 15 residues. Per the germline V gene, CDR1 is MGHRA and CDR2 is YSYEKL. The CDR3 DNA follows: TGCGCCAGCAGCCTAGGGACAGGGGGCCCCTACGAGCAGTACTTC. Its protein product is CASSLGTGGPYEQYF.

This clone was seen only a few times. The CDR3 nucleotides read TGCGCCAGCAGCCAAGACCGCCAAAACATTCAGTACTTC. Protein: CASSQDRQNIQYF. This chain links TRBV4-1 with TRBJ2-4; no clear D. This CDR3 is built from 13 residues. The germline V gene encodes CDR1 MGHRA and CDR2 YSYEKL. Trimming left V 0 bases short and J 5 bases short, with 5 bases between.

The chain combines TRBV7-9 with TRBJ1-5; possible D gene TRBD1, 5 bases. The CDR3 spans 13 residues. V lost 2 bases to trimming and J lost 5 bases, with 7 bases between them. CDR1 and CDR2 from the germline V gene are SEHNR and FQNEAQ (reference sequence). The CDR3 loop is CASSLIGDQPQHF. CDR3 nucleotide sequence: TGTGCCAGCAGCTTAATAGGGGATCAGCCCCAGCATTTT.

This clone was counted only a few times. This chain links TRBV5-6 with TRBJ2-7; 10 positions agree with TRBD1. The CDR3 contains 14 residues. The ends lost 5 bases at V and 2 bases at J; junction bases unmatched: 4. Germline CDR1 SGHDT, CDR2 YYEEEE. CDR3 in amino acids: CASRRDRGAYEQYF. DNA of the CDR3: TGTGCCAGCAGGCGGGACAGGGGTGCCTACGAGCAGTACTTC.

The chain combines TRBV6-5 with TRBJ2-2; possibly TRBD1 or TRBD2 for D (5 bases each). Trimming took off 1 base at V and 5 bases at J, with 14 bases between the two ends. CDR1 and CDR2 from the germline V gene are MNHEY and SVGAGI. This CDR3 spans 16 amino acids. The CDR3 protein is CASSYLPDGATGELFF. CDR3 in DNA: TGTGCCAGCAGTTACTTGCCGGACGGGGCTACCGGGGAGCTGTTTTTT.

The CDR3 nucleotides are TGCGCCAGCAGCCAAGCTGGCGGGGGAGGATATGGCTACACCTTC. Translated, it gives CASSQAGGGGYGYTF. The rearrangement joins TRBV4-3 to TRBJ1-2, with a weak D call TRBD1 (5 bases). Germline CDR1 reads LGHNA; CDR2 reads YSLEER. The CDR3 extends over 15 amino acids. The germline V and J ends were trimmed by 1 base and 5 bases, with 14 bases remaining between them.

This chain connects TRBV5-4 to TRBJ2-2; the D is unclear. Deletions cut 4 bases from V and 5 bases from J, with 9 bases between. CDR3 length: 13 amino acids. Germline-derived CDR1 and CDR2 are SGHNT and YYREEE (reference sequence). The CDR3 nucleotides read TGTGCCAGCAGCCTTTATGGGACCGGGGAGCTGTTTTTT. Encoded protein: CASSLYGTGELFF. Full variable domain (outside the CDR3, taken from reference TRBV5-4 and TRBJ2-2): ETGVTQSPTHLIKTRGQQVTLRCSSQSGHNTVSWYQQALGQGPQFIFQYYREEENGRGNFPPRFSGLQFPNYSSELNVNALELDDSALYLCASSLYGTGELFFGEGSRLTVL.

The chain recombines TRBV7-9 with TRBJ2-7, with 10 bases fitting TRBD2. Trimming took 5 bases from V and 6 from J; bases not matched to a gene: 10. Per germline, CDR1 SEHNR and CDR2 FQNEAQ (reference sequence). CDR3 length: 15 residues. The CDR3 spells CASSLSGGKLGEQYF. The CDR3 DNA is TGTGCCAGCAGCCTTAGCGGGGGGAAACTGGGCGAGCAGTACTTC.

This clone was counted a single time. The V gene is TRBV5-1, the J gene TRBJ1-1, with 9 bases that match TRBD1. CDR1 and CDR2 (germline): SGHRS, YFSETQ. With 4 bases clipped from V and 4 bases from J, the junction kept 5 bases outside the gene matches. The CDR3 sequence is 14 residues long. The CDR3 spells CASSGTGLGTEAFF. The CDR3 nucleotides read TGCGCCAGCAGCGGGACAGGGCTTGGCACTGAAGCTTTCTTT.

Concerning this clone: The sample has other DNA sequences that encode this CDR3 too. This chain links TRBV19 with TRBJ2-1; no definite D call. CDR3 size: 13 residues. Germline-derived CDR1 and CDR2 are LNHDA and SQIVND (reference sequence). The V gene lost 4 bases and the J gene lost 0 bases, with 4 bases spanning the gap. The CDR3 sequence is CASSRGSYNEQFF. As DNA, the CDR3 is TGTGCCAGTAGTAGGGGCTCCTACAATGAGCAGTTCTTC.

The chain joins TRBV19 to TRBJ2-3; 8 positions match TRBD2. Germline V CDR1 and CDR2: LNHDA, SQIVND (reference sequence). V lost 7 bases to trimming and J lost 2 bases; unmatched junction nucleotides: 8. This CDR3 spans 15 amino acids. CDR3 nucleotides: TGTGCCAGTACCCGGGGGGGCCAAAACACAGATACGCAGTATTTT. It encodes CASTRGGQNTDTQYF.

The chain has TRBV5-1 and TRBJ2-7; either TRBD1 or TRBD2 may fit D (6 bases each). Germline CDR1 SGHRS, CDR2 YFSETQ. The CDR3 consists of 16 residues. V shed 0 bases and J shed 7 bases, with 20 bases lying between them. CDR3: CASSLEWARQGGEQYF. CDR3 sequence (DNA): TGCGCCAGCAGCTTGGAATGGGCACGCCAAGGGGGGGAGCAGTACTTC. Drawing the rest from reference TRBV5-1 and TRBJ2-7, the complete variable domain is KAGVTQTPRYLIKTRGQQVTLSCSPISGHRSVSWYQQTPGQGLQFLFEYFSETQRNKGNFPGRFSGRQFSNSRSEMNVSTLELGDSALYLCASSLEWARQGGEQYFGPGTRLTVT.

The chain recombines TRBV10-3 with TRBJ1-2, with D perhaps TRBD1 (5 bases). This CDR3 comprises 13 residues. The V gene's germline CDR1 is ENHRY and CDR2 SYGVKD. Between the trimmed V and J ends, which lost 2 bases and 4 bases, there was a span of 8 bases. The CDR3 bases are TGTGCCATCAGTGAGCTTGGGGGCTATGGCTACACCTTC. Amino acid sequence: CAISELGGYGYTF.

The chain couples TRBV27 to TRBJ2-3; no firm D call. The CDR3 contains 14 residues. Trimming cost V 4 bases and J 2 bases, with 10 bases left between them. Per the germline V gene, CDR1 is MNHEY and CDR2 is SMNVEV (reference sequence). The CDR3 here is CASSSYRLTDTQYF. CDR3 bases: TGTGCCAGCAGTTCCTACCGCCTCACAGATACGCAGTATTTT.

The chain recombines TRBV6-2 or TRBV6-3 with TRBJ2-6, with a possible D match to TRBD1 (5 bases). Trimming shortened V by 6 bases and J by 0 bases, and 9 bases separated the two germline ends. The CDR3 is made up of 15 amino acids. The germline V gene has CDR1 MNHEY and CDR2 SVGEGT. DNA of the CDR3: TGTGCCAGCAGCCGCAGGGCCTCTGGGGCCAACGTCCTGACTTTC. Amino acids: CASSRRASGANVLTF.

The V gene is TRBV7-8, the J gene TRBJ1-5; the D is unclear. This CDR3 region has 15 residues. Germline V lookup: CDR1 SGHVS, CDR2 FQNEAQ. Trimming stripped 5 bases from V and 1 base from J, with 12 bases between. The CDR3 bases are TGTGCCAGCAGCCTGAGTAGTCAGAGCAATCAGCCCCAGCATTTT. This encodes CASSLSSQSNQPQHF.

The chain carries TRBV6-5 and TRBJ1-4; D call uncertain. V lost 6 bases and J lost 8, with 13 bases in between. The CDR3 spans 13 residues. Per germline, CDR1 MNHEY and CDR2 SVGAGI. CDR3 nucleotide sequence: TGTGCCAGCAGCAAGATGGGTCAAGAAAAACTGTTTTTT. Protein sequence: CASSKMGQEKLFF.

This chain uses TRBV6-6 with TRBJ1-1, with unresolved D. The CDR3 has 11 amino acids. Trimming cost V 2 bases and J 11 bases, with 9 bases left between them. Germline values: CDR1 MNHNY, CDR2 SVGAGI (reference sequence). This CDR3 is CASSYPREAFF. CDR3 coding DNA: TGTGCCAGCAGTTACCCCCGGGAGGCTTTCTTT.

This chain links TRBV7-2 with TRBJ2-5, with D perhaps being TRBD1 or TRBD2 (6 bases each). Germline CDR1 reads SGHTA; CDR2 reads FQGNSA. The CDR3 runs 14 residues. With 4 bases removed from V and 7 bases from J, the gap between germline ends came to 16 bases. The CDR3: CASSSGGPPWTQYF. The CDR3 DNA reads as TGTGCCAGCAGCTCCGGGGGCCCCCCGTGGACCCAGTACTTC.

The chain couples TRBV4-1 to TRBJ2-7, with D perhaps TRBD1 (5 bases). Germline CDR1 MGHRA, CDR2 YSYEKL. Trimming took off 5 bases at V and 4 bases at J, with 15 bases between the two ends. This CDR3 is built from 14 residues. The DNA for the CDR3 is TGCGCCAGCAGCGCCTTAAACCAGGGATACGAGCAGTACTTC. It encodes CASSALNQGYEQYF.

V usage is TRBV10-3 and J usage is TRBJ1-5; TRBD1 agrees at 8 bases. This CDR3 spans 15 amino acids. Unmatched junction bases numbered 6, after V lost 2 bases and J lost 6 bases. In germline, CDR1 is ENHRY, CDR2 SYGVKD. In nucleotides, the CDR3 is TGTGCCATCAGTGAGGGCGGGCAGGGGGCTCAGCCCCAGCATTTT. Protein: CAISEGGQGAQPQHF.

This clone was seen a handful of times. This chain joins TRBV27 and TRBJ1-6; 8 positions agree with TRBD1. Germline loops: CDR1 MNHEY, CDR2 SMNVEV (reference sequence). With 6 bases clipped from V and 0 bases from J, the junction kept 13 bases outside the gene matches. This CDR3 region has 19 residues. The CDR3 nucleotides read TGTGCCAGCAGCCGAGGGGGCAGGGGGCGATCCTCCTATAATTCACCCCTCCACTTT. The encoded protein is CASSRGGRGRSSYNSPLHF.

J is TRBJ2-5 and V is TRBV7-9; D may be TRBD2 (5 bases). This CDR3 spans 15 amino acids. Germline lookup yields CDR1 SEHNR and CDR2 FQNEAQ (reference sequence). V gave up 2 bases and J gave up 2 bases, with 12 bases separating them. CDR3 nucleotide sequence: TGTGCCAGCAGCTTATCTAGCCGCGCTCAAGAGACCCAGTACTTC. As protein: CASSLSSRAQETQYF.

CDR3 DNA sequence: TGTGCCAGCAGCCCCAAGGGGGCCCCTAACTATGGCTACACCTTC. It translates to CASSPKGAPNYGYTF. The rearrangement links TRBV9 to TRBJ1-2; 7 nucleotides match TRBD1. V dropped 4 bases and J dropped 0; count of bases not matched to a gene: 6. The germline CDR1 and CDR2 sequences are SGDLS and YYNGEE. The CDR3 spans 15 residues.

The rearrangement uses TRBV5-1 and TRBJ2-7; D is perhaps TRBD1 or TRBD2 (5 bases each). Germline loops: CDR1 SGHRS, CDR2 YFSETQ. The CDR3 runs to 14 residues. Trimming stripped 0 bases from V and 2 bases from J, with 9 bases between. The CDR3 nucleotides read TGCGCCAGCAGCTTGGGGGGACGGACCTACGAGCAGTACTTC. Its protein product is CASSLGGRTYEQYF.